This T cell receptor beta chain was captured by sequencing in a study of T cell responses to AZD1222 COVID-19 vaccine. About the study: Second doses at about 4 or about 12 weeks were pooled.

Study-wide results and caveats: The reported proportion of spike-specific TCRs targeting unmutated variant regions was nearly half. Compared with day 0, the breadth and depth of the Spike-specific TCR repertoire rose significantly after two doses of AZD1222.

As to this clone: Its target is not known.

Produced via immunoSEQ multiplex PCR; TCRdb's table is partial and in-frame only. The profile covers 110,000 to 150,000 clones, with around 89% appearing a single time and 1.6% taken by the ten largest. The CDR3 is 13 amino acids. Germline assignment: CDR1 SGHRS and CDR2 YFSETQ. Deletions cut 4 bases from V and 6 bases from J, with 13 bases between. J is TRBJ2-5 and V is TRBV5-1; D uncertain. Sequencing used peripheral blood, obtained on day 0 of AZD1222 vaccination. The TCR originated in an adult in good health. CDR3 loop: CASSPSNPQTQYF. The CDR3 bases are TGCGCCAGCAGCCCCTCAAATCCCCAGACCCAGTACTTC.